The following is a T cell receptor beta chain sequence with its context. No antigen is known for it. V was pared by 3 bases and J by 4 bases, with 9 bases between. Per germline, CDR1 MNHEY and CDR2 SMNVEV (reference sequence). The CDR3 sequence is 14 residues long. This entry comes from a study of T cell responses to AZD1222 COVID-19 vaccine. Clones were read by immunoSEQ multiplex PCR, and TCRdb kept only the in-frame ones, dropping some. The sample lists about 140,000 clones; 80% to 95% were seen once. Study findings and constraints: Possibly, clonal diversity was underestimated; donors were largely white British and included more females. It was only 6 or 7 AZD1222 recipients who were seropositive at baseline.

Sequenced material: peripheral blood, taken on day 0 of AZD1222 vaccination. V usage is TRBV27 and J usage is TRBJ2-2; D gene uncertain. The receptor's source is an adult in good health. CDR3 protein: CASSFSQATGELFF. For the CDR3, the DNA is TGTGCCAGCAGTTTCTCCCAAGCCACCGGGGAGCTGTTTTTT.